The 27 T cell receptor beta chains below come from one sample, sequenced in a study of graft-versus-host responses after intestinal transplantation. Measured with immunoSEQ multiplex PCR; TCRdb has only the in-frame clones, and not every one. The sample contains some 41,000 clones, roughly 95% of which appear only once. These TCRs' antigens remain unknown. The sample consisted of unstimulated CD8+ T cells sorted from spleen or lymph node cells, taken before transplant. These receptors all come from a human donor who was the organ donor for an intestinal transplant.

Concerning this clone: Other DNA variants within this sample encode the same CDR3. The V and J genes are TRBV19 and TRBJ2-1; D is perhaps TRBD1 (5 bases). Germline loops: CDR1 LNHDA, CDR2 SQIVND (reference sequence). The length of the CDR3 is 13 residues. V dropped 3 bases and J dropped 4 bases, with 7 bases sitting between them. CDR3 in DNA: TGTGCCAGTAGTATTGACAGTTACAATGAGCAGTTCTTC. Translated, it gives CASSIDSYNEQFF.

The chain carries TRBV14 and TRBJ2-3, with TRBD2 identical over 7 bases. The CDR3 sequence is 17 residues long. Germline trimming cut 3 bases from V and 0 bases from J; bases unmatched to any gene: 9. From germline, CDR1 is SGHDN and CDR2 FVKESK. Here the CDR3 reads CASSHPPSGPSTDTQYF. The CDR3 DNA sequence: TGTGCCAGCAGCCACCCCCCTAGCGGACCTAGCACAGATACGCAGTATTTT. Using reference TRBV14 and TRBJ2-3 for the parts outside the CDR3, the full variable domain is EAGVTQFPSHSVIEKGQTVTLRCDPISGHDNLYWYRRVMGKEIKFLLHFVKESKQDESGMPNNRFLAERTGGTYSTLKVQPAELEDSGVYFCASSHPPSGPSTDTQYFGPGTRLTVL.

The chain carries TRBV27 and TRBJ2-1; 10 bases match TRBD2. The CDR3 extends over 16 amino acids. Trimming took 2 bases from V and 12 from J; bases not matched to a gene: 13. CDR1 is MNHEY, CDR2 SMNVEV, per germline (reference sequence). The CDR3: CASSLTLAGAGLGQFF. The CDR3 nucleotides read TGTGCCAGCAGTTTAACCCTAGCGGGGGCAGGGCTGGGGCAGTTCTTC.

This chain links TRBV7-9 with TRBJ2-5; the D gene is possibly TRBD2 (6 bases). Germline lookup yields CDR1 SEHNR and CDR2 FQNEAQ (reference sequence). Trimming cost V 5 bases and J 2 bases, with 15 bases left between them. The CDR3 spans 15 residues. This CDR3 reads CASSPLLAGQETQYF. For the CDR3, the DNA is TGTGCCAGCAGCCCTTTGTTGGCGGGGCAAGAGACCCAGTACTTC.

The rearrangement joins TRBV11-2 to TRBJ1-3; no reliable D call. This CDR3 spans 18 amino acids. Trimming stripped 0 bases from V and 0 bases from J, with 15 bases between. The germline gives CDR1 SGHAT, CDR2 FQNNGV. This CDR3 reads CASSLDPSRLLSGNTIYF. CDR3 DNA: TGTGCCAGCAGCTTAGATCCCTCTCGACTCCTCTCTGGAAACACCATATATTTT.

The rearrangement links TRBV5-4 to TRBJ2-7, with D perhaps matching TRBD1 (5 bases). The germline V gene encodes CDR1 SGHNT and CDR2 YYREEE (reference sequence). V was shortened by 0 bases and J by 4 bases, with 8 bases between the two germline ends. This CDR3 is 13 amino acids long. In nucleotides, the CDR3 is TGTGCCAGCAGCTTGGGGGGCTGGTACGAGCAGTACTTC. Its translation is CASSLGGWYEQYF.

The CDR3 coding sequence is TGTGCCAGCAGCTTATTGGGGCAATACGAGCAGTACTTC. Translating it yields CASSLLGQYEQYF. J is TRBJ2-7 and V is TRBV5-5; TRBD1 might be the D (5 bases). Deletions cut 2 bases from V and 4 bases from J, with 10 bases between. CDR3 length: 13 residues. Germline CDR1 and CDR2: SGHKS and YYEKEE (reference sequence).

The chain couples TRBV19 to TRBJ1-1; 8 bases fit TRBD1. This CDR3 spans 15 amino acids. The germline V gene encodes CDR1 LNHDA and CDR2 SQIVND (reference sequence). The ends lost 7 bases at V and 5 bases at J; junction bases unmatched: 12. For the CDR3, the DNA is TGTGCCAGTACAAGGGGCCGGACAGGGAGGACTGAAGCTTTCTTT. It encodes CASTRGRTGRTEAFF.

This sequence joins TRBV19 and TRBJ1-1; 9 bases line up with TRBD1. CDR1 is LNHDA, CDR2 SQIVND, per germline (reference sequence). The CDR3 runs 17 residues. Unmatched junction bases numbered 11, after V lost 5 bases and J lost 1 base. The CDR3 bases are TGTGCCAGTAGTTTAGGACAGGGGAGTGCCCGGAACACTGAAGCTTTCTTT. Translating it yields CASSLGQGSARNTEAFF.

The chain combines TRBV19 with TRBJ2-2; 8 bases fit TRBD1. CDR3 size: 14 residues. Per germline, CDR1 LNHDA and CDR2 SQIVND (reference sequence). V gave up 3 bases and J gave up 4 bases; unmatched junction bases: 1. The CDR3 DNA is TGTGCCAGTAGTATTCAGGGGGCCACCGGGGAGCTGTTTTTT. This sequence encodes CASSIQGATGELFF.

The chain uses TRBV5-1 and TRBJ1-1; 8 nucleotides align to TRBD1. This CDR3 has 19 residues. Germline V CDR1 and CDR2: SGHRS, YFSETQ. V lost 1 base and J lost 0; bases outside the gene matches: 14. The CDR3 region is CASSLSPQGALSLNTEAFF. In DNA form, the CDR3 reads TGCGCCAGCAGCTTGTCACCCCAGGGGGCTCTATCCCTGAACACTGAAGCTTTCTTT.

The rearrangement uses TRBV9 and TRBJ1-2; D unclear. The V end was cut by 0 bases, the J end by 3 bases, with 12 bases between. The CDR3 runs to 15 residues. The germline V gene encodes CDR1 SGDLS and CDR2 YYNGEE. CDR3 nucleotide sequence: TGTGCCAGCAGCGTAGTCCCAGGATCCTACTATGGCTACACCTTC. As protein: CASSVVPGSYYGYTF.

CDR3 DNA: TGTGCCACCTTTACGGGGGGTTCCTACGAGCAGTACTTC. Protein product: CATFTGGSYEQYF. The chain has TRBV2 and TRBJ2-7; 7 nucleotides line up with TRBD2. This CDR3 is 13 amino acids long. Germline loops: CDR1 SNHLY, CDR2 FYNNEI. The ends lost 10 bases at V and 1 base at J; junction bases unmatched: 7.

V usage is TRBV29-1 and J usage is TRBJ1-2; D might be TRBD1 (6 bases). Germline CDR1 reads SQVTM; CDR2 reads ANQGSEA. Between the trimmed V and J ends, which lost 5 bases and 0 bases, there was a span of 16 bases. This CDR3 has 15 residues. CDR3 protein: CSVSFTGHPNYGYTF. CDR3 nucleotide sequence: TGCAGCGTTTCTTTCACAGGGCACCCTAACTATGGCTACACCTTC. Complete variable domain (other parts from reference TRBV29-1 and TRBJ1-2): SAVISQKPSRDICQRGTSLTIQCQVDSQVTMMFWYRQQPGQSLTLIATANQGSEATYESGFVIDKFPISRPNLTFSTLTVSNMSPEDSSIYLCSVSFTGHPNYGYTFGSGTRLTVV.

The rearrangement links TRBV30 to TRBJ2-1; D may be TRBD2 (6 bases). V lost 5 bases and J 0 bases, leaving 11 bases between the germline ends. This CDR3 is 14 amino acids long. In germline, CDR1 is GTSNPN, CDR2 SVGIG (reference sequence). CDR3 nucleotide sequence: TGTGCCTGGCGCGGGGATCCCTCCTACAATGAGCAGTTCTTC. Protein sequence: CAWRGDPSYNEQFF.

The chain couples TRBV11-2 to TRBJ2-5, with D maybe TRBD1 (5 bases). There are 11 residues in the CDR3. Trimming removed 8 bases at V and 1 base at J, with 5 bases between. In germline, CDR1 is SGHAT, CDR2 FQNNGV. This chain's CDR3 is CASQGQETQYF. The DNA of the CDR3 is TGTGCCAGCCAGGGCCAAGAGACCCAGTACTTC.

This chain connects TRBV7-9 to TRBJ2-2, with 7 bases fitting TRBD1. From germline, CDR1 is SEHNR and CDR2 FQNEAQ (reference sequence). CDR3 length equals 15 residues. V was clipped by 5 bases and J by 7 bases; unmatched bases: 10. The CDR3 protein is CASSPTDRAGGELFF. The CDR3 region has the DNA TGTGCCAGCAGCCCTACCGACAGGGCGGGCGGGGAGCTGTTTTTT. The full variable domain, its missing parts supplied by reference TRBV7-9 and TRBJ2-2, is DTGVSQNPRHKITKRGQNVTFRCDPISEHNRLYWYRQTLGQGPEFLTYFQNEAQLEKSRLLSDRFSAERPKGSFSTLEIQRTEQGDSAMYLCASSPTDRAGGELFFGEGSRLTVL.

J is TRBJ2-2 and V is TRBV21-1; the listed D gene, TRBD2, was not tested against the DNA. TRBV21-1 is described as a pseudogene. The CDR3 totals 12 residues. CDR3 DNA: TGTGCCAGTGATGGGCTGGGCGGGGAGCAGTTTTTT. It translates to CASDGLGGEQFF.

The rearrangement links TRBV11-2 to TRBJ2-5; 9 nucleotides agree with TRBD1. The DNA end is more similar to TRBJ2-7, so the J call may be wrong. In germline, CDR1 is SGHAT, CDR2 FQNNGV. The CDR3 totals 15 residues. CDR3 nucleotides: TGTGCCAGCAGCTTACCTCCTGGGACAGGGTACGAGCAGTACTTC. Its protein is CASSLPPGTGYEQYF.

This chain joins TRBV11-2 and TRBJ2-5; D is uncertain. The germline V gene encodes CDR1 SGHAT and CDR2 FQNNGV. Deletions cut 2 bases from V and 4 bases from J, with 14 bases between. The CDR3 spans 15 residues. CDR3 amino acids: CASSLSRSPGETQYF. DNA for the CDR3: TGTGCCAGCAGCTTATCTAGATCACCTGGAGAGACCCAGTACTTC.

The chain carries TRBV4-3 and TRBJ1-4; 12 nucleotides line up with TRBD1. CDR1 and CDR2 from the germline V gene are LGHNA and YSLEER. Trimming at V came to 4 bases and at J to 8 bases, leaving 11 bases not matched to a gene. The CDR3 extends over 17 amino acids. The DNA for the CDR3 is TGCGCCAGCAGCCTAGGAGCGCCCGGGACAGGGGGCGAAAAACTGTTTTTT. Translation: CASSLGAPGTGGEKLFF.

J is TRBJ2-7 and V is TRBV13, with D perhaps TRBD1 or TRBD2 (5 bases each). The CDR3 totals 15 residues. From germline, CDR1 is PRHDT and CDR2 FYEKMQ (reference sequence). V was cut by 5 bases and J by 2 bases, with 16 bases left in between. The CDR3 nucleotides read TGTGCCAGCAGCGCCTTGGGGACCCACACCTACGAGCAGTACTTC. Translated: CASSALGTHTYEQYF.

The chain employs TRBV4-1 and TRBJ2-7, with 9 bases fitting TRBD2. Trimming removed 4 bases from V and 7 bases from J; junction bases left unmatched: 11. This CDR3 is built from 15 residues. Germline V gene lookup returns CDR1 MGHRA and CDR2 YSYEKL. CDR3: CASSRGPSGVDEQYF. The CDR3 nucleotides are TGCGCCAGCAGCCGGGGCCCTAGCGGGGTTGATGAGCAGTACTTC.

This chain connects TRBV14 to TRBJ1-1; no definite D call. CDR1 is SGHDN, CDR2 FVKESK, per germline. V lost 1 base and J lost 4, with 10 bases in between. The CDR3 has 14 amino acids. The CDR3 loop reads CASSQVARGTEAFF. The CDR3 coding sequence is TGTGCCAGCAGCCAAGTAGCGCGGGGCACTGAAGCTTTCTTT.

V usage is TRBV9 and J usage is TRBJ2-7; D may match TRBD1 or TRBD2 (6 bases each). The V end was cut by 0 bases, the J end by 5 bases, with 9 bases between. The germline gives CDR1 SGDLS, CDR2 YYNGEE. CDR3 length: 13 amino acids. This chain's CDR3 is CASSVGGGHEQYF. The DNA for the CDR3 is TGTGCCAGCAGCGTAGGAGGGGGGCACGAGCAGTACTTC.

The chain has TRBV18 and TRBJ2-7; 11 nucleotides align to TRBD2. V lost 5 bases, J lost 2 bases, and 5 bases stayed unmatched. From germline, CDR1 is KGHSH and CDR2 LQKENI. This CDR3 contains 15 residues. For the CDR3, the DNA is TGTGCCAGCTCAGAGAGACTAGCGGGAACCTACGAGCAGTACTTC. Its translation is CASSERLAGTYEQYF.

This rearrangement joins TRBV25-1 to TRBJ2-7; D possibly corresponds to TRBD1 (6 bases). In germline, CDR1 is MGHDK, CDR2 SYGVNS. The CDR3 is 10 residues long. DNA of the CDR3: TGTCTGGACAGCGTCTACGAGCAGTACTTC. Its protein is CLDSVYEQYF.